These 5 T cell receptor beta chains were all obtained from the same sample, sequenced in a study of T cells after yellow fever vaccination. TCRdb reanalysed the 5' RACE reads using MiXCR and keeps one entry per CDR3 protein. The sample lists hundreds of thousands of distinct CDR3 sequences, approximately 13% occurring once. The sequencing here drew on PBMCs, taken on the day of the yellow fever booster vaccination. The receptor set was obtained from a man aged 25 to 40 who received the YFV17D yellow fever vaccine.

The chain has TRBV6-2 or TRBV6-3 and TRBJ2-2, with D possibly matching TRBD2 (6 bases). Trimming stripped 6 bases from V and 4 bases from J, with 12 bases between. The CDR3 covers 14 residues. Germline V gives CDR1 MNHEY, CDR2 SVGEGT. The CDR3 DNA follows: TGTGCCAGCAGGGTCGGGAGAAGCACCGGGGAGCTGTTTTTT. Its translation: CASRVGRSTGELFF.

The CDR3, as DNA: TGTGCCAGCAGCCAAGTTCGGGGTGACGGGGAGCTGTTTTTT. Its protein is CASSQVRGDGELFF. The chain links TRBV3-1 to TRBJ2-2, with a weak D call TRBD2 (5 bases). Germline values: CDR1 LGHDT, CDR2 YNNKEL (reference sequence). V lost 1 base to trimming and J lost 7 bases, with 10 bases between them. This CDR3 is built from 14 residues.

The chain has TRBV5-4 and TRBJ2-2; TRBD2 matches at 9 bases. The CDR3 covers 15 residues. Trimming cost V 4 bases and J 7 bases; bases outside gene matches: 8. CDR1 and CDR2 from the germline V gene are SGHNT and YYREEE (reference sequence). CDR3 residues: CASSRGTSRVGELFF. For the CDR3, the DNA is TGTGCCAGCAGCCGAGGGACTAGCAGAGTCGGGGAGCTGTTTTTT.

This clonotype has just a few counts. The chain is built from TRBV7-6 and TRBJ2-7, with 7 bases lining up with TRBD1. The CDR3 runs 14 residues. The germline gives CDR1 SGHVS, CDR2 FNYEAQ. J was trimmed by 5 bases and V by 0 bases; bases with no gene match: 4. CDR3 bases: TGTGCCAGCAGCTTAGCCGGGACAGTAAACGAGCAGTACTTC. As protein: CASSLAGTVNEQYF.

This clonotype was seen more than once but under ten times. The chain combines TRBV5-1 with TRBJ2-3, with TRBD2 matching 8 bases. Germline V gene lookup returns CDR1 SGHRS and CDR2 YFSETQ. The CDR3 has 14 amino acids. V dropped 7 bases and J dropped 2; count of bases not matched to a gene: 6. DNA of the CDR3: TGCGCCAGCGGGCGGGGGGAGCCCACAGATACGCAGTATTTT. Residues: CASGRGEPTDTQYF.